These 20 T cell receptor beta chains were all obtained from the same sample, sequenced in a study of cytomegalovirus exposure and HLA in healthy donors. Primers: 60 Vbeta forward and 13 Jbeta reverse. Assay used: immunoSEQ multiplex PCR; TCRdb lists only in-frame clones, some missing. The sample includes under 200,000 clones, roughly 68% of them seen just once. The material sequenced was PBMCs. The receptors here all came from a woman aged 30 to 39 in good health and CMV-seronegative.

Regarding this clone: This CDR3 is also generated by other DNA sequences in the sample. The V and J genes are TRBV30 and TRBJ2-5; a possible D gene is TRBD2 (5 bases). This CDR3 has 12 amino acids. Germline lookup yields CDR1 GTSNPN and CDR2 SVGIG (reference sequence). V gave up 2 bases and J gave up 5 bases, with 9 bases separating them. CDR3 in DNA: TGTGCCTGGAGTTCGGGGTTCGAGACCCAGTACTTC. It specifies CAWSSGFETQYF. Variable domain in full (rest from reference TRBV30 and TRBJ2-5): SQTIHQWPATLVQPVGSPLSLECTVEGTSNPNLYWYRQAAGRGLQLLFYSVGIGQISSEVPQNLSASRPQDRQFILSSKKLLLSDSGFYLCAWSSGFETQYFGPGTRLLVL.

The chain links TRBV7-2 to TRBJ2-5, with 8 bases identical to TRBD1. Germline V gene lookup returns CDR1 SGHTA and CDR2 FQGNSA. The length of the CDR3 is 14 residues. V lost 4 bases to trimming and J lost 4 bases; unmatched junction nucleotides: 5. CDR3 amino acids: CASSYDRGLETQYF. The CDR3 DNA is TGTGCCAGCAGCTACGACAGGGGCCTAGAGACCCAGTACTTC.

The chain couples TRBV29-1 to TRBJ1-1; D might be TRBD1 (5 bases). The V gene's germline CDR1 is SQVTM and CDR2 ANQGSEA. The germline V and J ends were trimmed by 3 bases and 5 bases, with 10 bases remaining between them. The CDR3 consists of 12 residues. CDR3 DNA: TGCAGCGTTGACAGCAGGGTTACTGAAGCTTTCTTT. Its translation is CSVDSRVTEAFF.

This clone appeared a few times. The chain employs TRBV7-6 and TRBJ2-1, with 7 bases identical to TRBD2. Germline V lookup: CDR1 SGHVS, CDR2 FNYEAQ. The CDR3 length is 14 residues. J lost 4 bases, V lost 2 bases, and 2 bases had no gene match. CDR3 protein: CASSLLADYNEQFF. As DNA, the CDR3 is TGTGCCAGCAGCTTACTAGCGGATTACAATGAGCAGTTCTTC.

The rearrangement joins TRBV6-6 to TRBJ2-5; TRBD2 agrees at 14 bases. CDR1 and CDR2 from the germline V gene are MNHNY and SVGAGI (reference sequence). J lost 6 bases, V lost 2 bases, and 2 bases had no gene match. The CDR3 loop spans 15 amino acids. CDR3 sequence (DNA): TGTGCCAGCAGTTACGGGACTAGCGGGAGAAAGACCCAGTACTTC. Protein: CASSYGTSGRKTQYF.

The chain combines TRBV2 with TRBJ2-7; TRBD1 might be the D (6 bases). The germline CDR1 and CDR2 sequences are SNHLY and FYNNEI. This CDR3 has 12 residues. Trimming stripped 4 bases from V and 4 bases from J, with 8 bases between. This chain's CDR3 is CASSVQGYEQYF. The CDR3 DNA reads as TGTGCCAGCAGTGTACAGGGTTACGAGCAGTACTTC.

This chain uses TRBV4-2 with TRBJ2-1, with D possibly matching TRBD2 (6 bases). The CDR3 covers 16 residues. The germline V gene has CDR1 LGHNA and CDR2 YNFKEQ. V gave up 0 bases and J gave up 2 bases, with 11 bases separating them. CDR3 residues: CASSQEVPGAYNEQFF. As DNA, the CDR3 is TGTGCCAGCAGCCAAGAAGTCCCGGGGGCCTACAATGAGCAGTTCTTC.

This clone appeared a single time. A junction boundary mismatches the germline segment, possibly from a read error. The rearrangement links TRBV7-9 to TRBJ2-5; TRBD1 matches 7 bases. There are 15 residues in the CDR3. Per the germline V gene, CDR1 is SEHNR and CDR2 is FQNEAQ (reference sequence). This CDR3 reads CSSRSIGTEKGTQYF. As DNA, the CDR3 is TGTTCCAGCAGGTCTATTGGGACAGAAAAGGGGACCCAGTACTTC.

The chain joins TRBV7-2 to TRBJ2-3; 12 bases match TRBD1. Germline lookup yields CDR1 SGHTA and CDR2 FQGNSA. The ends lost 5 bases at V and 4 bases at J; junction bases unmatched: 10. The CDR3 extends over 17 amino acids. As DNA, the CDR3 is TGTGCCAGCAGCAGAGATCCCGGGACAGGGGGCGCAGATACGCAGTATTTT. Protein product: CASSRDPGTGGADTQYF.

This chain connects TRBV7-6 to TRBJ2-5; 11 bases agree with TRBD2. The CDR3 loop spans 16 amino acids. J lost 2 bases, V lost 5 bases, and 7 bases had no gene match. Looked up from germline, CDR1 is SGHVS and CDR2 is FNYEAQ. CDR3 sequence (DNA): TGTGCCAGCAGCCCTGGGGTAGCGGGGGGGCAAGAGACCCAGTACTTC. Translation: CASSPGVAGGQETQYF. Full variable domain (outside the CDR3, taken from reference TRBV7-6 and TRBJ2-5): GAGVSQSPRYKVTKRGQDVALRCDPISGHVSLYWYRQALGQGPEFLTYFNYEAQQDKSGLPNDRFSAERPEGSISTLTIQRTEQRDSAMYRCASSPGVAGGQETQYFGPGTRLLVL.

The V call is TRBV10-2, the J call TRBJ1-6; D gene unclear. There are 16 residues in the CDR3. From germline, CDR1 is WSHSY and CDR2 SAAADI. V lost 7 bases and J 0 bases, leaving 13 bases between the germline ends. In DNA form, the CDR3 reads TGCGCCAGCACCCGCTCCGGGAGCTCCTATAATTCACCCCTCCACTTT. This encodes CASTRSGSSYNSPLHF.

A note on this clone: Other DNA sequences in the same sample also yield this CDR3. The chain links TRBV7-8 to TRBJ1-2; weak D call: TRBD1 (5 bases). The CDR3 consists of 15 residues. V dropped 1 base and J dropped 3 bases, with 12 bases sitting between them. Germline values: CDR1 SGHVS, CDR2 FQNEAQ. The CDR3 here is CASSLGMGGYYGYTF. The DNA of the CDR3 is TGTGCCAGCAGCTTAGGAATGGGGGGTTACTATGGCTACACCTTC.

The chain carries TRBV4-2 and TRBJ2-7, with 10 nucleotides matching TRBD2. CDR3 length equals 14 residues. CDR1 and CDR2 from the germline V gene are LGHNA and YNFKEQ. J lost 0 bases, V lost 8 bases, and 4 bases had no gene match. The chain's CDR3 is CASGAGGGSYEQYF. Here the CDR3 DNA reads TGTGCCAGCGGAGCGGGAGGGGGCTCCTACGAGCAGTACTTC.

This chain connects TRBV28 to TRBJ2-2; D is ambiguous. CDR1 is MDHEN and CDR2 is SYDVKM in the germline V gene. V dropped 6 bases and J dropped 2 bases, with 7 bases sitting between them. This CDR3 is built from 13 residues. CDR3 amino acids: CASSKQNTGELFF. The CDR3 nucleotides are TGTGCCAGCAGCAAACAAAACACCGGGGAGCTGTTTTTT. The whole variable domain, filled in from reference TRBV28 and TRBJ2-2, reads DVKVTQSSRYLVKRTGEKVFLECVQDMDHENMFWYRQDPGLGLRLIYFSYDVKMKEKGDIPEGYSVSREKKERFSLILESASTNQTSMYLCASSKQNTGELFFGEGSRLTVL.

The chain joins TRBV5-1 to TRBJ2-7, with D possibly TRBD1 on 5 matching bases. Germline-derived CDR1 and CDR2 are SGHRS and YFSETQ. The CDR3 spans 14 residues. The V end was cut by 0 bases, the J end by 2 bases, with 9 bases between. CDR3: CASSLGQGPYEQYF. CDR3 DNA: TGCGCCAGCAGCTTGGGCCAGGGTCCCTACGAGCAGTACTTC.

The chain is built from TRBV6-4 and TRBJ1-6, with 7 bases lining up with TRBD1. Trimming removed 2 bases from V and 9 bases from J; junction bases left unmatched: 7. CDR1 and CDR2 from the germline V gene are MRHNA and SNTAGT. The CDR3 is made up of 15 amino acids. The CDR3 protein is CASSDGAGGSSPLHF. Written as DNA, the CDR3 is TGTGCCAGCAGTGACGGTGCAGGGGGATCTTCACCCCTCCACTTT.

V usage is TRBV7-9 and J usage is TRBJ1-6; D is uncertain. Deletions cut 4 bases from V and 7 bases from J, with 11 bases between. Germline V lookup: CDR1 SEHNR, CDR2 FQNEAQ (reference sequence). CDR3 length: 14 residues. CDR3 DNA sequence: TGTGCCAGCAGCTCACGCGGCCGGAATTCACCCCTCCACTTT. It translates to CASSSRGRNSPLHF.

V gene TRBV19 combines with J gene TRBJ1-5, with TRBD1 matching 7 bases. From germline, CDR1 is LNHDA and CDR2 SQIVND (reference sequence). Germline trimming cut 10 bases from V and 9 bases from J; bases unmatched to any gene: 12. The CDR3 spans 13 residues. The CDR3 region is CATDTGESGPQHF. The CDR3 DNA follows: TGTGCCACCGACACAGGGGAATCAGGGCCCCAGCATTTT.

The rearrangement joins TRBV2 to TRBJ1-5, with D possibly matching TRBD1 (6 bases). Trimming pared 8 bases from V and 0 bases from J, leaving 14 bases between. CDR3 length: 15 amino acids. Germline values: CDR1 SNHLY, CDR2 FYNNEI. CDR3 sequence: CASVNDRNSNQPQHF. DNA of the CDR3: TGTGCCAGCGTTAATGACAGGAATAGCAATCAGCCCCAGCATTTT.

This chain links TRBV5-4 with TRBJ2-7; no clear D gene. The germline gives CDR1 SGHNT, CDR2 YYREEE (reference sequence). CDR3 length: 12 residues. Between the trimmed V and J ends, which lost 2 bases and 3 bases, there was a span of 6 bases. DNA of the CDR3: TGTGCCAGCAGCTTTAAGAGCTACGAGCAGTACTTC. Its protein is CASSFKSYEQYF.